These 10 T cell receptor beta chains came from one sample sequenced in a study of blood T cell repertoires in COVID-19. The method was immunoSEQ multiplex PCR; TCRdb's version includes in-frame clones alone and lacks a portion of them. The sample includes nearly 200,000 clones, approximately 86% of them seen just once. Sample: peripheral blood. The receptors were sampled from a man in his sixties with COVID-19, enrolled during active disease.

The rearrangement links TRBV3-1 (or the pseudogene TRBV3-2) to TRBJ2-3; perhaps TRBD2 as D (5 bases). The CDR3 contains 16 residues. Between the trimmed V and J ends, which lost 1 base and 3 bases, there was a span of 14 bases. In germline, CDR1 is LGHDT, CDR2 YNNKEL (reference sequence). The CDR3 coding sequence is TGTGCCAGCAGCCAAGCGGGATTCGGCAGAACAGATACGCAGTATTTT. Translation gives CASSQAGFGRTDTQYF.

This sequence joins TRBV21-1 and TRBJ1-5. TRBV21-1 is annotated as a pseudogene. The CDR3 spans 15 residues. This CDR3 is CASGGRARSNQPQHF. The CDR3 DNA is TGTGCCAGCGGAGGGAGAGCGCGTAGCAATCAGCCCCAGCATTTT.

This clone was seen more than once but under ten times. CDR3 nucleotides: TGTGCCAGCAGTTTAAGAAGAGGACAGGGAGGCGAAAAACTGTTTTTT. This translates into CASSLRRGQGGEKLFF. The rearrangement uses TRBV28 and TRBJ1-4; TRBD1 matches at 8 bases. The CDR3 is 16 amino acids. Looked up from germline, CDR1 is MDHEN and CDR2 is SYDVKM. V was clipped by 2 bases and J by 8 bases; unmatched bases: 10.

A note on this clone: In the same sample, other DNA sequences code for this CDR3. This chain joins TRBV7-2 and TRBJ1-5; D is ambiguous. From germline, CDR1 is SGHTA and CDR2 FQGNSA. V dropped 1 base and J dropped 6 bases, with 4 bases sitting between them. The CDR3 contains 12 residues. CDR3 coding DNA: TGTGCCAGCAGCTTAGATAGTCAGCCCCAGCATTTT. Translating it yields CASSLDSQPQHF.

In this sample, this clone turned up once. This chain uses TRBV5-5 with TRBJ2-7; weak D call: TRBD2 (7 bases). The CDR3 extends over 13 amino acids. Germline V gives CDR1 SGHKS, CDR2 YYEKEE (reference sequence). The V end lost 5 bases, the J end lost 6 bases, and 15 bases lay between the germline ends. Here the CDR3 DNA reads TGTGCCAGCAGTTTTTGGGGGGGCACCGAGCAGTACTTC. Its translation is CASSFWGGTEQYF.

The rearrangement joins TRBV28 to TRBJ1-1; no definite D call. The germline CDR1 and CDR2 sequences are MDHEN and SYDVKM. This CDR3 has 11 amino acids. V dropped 3 bases and J dropped 5 bases, with 4 bases sitting between them. The CDR3 DNA is TGTGCCAGCAGTTTTAGAACTGAAGCTTTCTTT. It codes for CASSFRTEAFF.

The V call is TRBV6-5, the J call TRBJ1-1; D remains ambiguous. The CDR3 contains 11 residues. Germline V lookup: CDR1 MNHEY, CDR2 SVGAGI. V was cut by 4 bases and J by 5 bases, with 5 bases left in between. In DNA form, the CDR3 reads TGTGCCAGCAGTTCCTTTACTGAAGCTTTCTTT. This translates into CASSSFTEAFF.

The sample holds a few counts of this clone. The V and J genes are TRBV4-3 and TRBJ1-1; TRBD1 is a possible D gene (6 bases). V was trimmed by 4 bases and J by 4 bases, leaving 22 bases between them. The CDR3 extends over 17 amino acids. CDR1 and CDR2 (germline): LGHNA, YSLEER. The CDR3 coding sequence is TGCGCCAGCAGCCTCTTGTCGAATATGCGGGGGCCCACTGAAGCTTTCTTT. The encoded protein is CASSLLSNMRGPTEAFF.

This chain joins TRBV28 and TRBJ1-1, with D possibly matching TRBD1 (6 bases). Trimming pared 5 bases from V and 4 bases from J, leaving 17 bases between. The CDR3 is 15 amino acids. Looked up from germline, CDR1 is MDHEN and CDR2 is SYDVKM. The CDR3 DNA is TGTGCCAGCAGTCCCTTAGGGGGACCCGGCACTGAAGCTTTCTTT. It is translated as CASSPLGGPGTEAFF.

The chain uses TRBV3-1 (or the pseudogene TRBV3-2) and TRBJ2-1; D perhaps matches TRBD2 (5 bases). The CDR3 loop spans 16 amino acids. Trimming took 1 base from V and 8 from J, leaving 18 bases between them. The germline gives CDR1 LGHDT, CDR2 YNNKEL (reference sequence). The CDR3 nucleotides read TGTGCCAGCAGCCAAGGGGGTCGGAGCAGGCGGGATGAGCAGTTCTTC. This gives the protein CASSQGGRSRRDEQFF.